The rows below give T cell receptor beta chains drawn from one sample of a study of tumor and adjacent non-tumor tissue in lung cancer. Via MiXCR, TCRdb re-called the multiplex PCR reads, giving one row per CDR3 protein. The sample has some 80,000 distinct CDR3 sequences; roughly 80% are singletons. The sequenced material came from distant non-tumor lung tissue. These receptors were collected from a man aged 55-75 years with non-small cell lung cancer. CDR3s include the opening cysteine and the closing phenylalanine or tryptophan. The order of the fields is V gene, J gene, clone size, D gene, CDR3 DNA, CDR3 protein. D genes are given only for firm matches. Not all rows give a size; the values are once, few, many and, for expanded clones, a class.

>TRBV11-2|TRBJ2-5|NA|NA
TGTGCCAGCAGCTCCACAATGGGGGGGCCAAATGAGACCAATTACTTC
CASSSTMGGPNETNYF
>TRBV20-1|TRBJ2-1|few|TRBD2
TGCAGTGCTTCCTCTCCGGGACTAGCGGGAGGCTCCTATAATGAGCAGTTCTTC
CSASSPGLAGGSYNEQFF
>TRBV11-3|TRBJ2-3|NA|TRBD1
TGTGGCAGTACCTTTCAGGGGGCAGATACGCAGTATTTC
CGSTFQGADTQYF
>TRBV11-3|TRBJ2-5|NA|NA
TGTGCCAGCAGCTCAGAAAAGGTGTACCAAGAGACACAGTACTTC
CASSSEKVYQETQYF
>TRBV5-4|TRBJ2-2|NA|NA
TGTGTCAGCAGCTTGGAACTGCCTGGGGAGCTGTTTTTT
CVSSLELPGELFF
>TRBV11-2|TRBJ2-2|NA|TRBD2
TGTGTCGGCAGCGACCCGGGGGGCGGGGGGTTCGCCGGGGAGCAGTTTTTT
CVGSDPGGGGFAGEQFF
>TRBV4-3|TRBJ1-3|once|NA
TGCTCCAGCAGCGACAGGACGCGTGGCTCTGGAAACACCATATATTTT
CSSSDRTRGSGNTIYF
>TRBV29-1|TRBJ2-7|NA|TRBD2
TGCAGCGTGGTGACTAGCTGGAGCCCCGAACAGTACTTC
CSVVTSWSPEQYF
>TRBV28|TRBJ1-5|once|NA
TGTGCCAGCAGTATGCAGGGGAAGGGAAATCAGCTCCAGCATTTT
CASSMQGKGNQLQHF
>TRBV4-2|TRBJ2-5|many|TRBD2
TGTGCCAGCAGCCAAGATCTACGGGCGGGGGGAACCCAAGAGACCCAGTACTTC
CASSQDLRAGGTQETQYF